These T cell receptor beta chains were read from a single sample in a study of blood T cell repertoires in COVID-19. Assay used: immunoSEQ multiplex PCR; TCRdb lists only in-frame clones, some missing. The sample has fewer than 150,000 clones; roughly nine tenths are singletons. The sample taken for sequencing was peripheral blood. These receptors came from a man in his 70s who had recovered from COVID-19. Each CDR3 is given with its conserved first and last residue. Fields, in order: CDR3 length, J gene, V gene, CDR3 protein.

18,TRBJ2-7,TRBV27,CASSGPGQGISSSYEQYF
15,TRBJ1-2,TRBV6-4,CASSARGGDPSGYTF
15,TRBJ2-3,TRBV7-2,CASSFSGRDIDTQYF
12,TRBJ1-2,TRBV6-2/TRBV6-3,CASSSGVYGYTF
17,TRBJ1-1,TRBV5-1,CASSSDRGKVGNTEAFF
12,TRBJ1-1,TRBV2,CASSDPFTEAFF
14,TRBJ1-1,TRBV5-4,CASRDSYMNTEAFF
13,TRBJ2-7,TRBV9,CASSVGQAGEQYF
14,TRBJ2-5,TRBV5-1,CASSYLAGEETQYF
15,TRBJ2-1,TRBV6-5,CASTDGGTGGNEQFF
14,TRBJ2-5,TRBV5-1,CASSQGLAGETQYF
13,TRBJ2-5,TRBV5-4,CASSFVSGETQYF
15,TRBJ1-4,TRBV3-1/TRBV3-2,CASSHRGRGDEKLFF
14,TRBJ2-7,TRBV5-1,CASSQQGPAYEQYF
14,TRBJ1-1,TRBV4-3,CASSQDTGGTEAFF
12,TRBJ1-1,TRBV27,CASKRQGGEAFF
12,TRBJ2-3,TRBV12-3/TRBV12-4,CASSFQADTQYF
17,TRBJ2-3,TRBV28,CASSSLQGPWGTDTQYF
13,TRBJ1-5,TRBV10-3,CAISTGFTQPQHF
16,TRBJ2-1,TRBV5-1,CASSSPGQGRTNEQFF
12,TRBJ2-7,TRBV10-1,CASTPTGDEQYF
13,TRBJ2-5,TRBV12-3/TRBV12-4,CASSAQGRETQYF
13,TRBJ2-7,TRBV28,CASSLEGPYEQYF
14,TRBJ1-2,TRBV28,CASSLIQEDWGYTF
13,TRBJ1-6,TRBV10-2,CASSPRGNSPLHF
17,TRBJ1-6,TRBV5-1,CASSLERGSSYNSPLHF
20,TRBJ2-7,TRBV28,CASSSTFNRDRGQESYEQYF
14,TRBJ2-5,TRBV30,CAWRIWGQGETQYF
14,TRBJ2-7,TRBV28,CASSRSGNDNEQYF
15,TRBJ2-7,TRBV19,CASSILAGSSYEQYF
13,TRBJ2-1,TRBV9,CASSVDLNNEQFF
14,TRBJ1-1,TRBV5-6,CASSLLQGSSQAFF
13,TRBJ2-1,TRBV29-1,CSVVRERNNEQFF
13,TRBJ2-7,TRBV2,CAIRLAGSYEQYF
14,TRBJ2-1,TRBV11-2,CASSQTTGEAEQFF
13,TRBJ2-3,TRBV6-2/TRBV6-3,CASSYLTSGRSYF
13,TRBJ1-1,TRBV6-5,CASSYRRGTEAFF
14,TRBJ1-3,TRBV7-2,CASRGGRSGNTIYF
13,TRBJ2-7,TRBV7-9,CASSLAGTREQYF
16,TRBJ2-5,TRBV15,CATSRGARKERETQYF
14,TRBJ1-2,TRBV10-3,CAIGGSTNSYGYTF
14,TRBJ2-1,TRBV29-1,CSVNNGGPYNEQFF
15,TRBJ1-2,TRBV5-1,CASSLAGGINYGYTF
16,TRBJ1-6,TRBV4-1,CASSQGVAFFYSPLHF